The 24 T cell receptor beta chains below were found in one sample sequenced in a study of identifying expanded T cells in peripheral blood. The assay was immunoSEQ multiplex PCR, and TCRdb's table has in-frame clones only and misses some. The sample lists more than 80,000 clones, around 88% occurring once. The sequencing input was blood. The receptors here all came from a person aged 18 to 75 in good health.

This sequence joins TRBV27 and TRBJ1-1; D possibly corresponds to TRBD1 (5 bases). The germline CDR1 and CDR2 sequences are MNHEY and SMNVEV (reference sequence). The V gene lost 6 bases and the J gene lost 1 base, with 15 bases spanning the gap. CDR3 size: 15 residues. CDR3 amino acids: CASRPLRQKNTEAFF. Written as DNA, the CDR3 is TGTGCCAGCAGGCCCTTACGACAGAAGAACACTGAAGCTTTCTTT.

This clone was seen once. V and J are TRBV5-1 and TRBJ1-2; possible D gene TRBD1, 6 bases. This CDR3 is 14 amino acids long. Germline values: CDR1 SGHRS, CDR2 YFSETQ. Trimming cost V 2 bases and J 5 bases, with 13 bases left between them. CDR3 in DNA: TGCGCCAGCAGCTTCGTACAGGGAAGGTATGGCTACACCTTC. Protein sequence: CASSFVQGRYGYTF. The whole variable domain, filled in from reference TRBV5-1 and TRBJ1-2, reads KAGVTQTPRYLIKTRGQQVTLSCSPISGHRSVSWYQQTPGQGLQFLFEYFSETQRNKGNFPGRFSGRQFSNSRSEMNVSTLELGDSALYLCASSFVQGRYGYTFGSGTRLTVV.

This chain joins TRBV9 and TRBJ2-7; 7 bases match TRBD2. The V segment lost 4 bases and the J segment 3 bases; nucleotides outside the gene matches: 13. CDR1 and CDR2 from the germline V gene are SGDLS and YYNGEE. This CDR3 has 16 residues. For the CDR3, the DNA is TGTGCCAGCAGCCACAGACCGGGTCCGGGGGGCTACGAGCAGTACTTC. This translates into CASSHRPGPGGYEQYF. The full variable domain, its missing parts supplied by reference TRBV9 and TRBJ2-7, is DSGVTQTPKHLITATGQRVTLRCSPRSGDLSVYWYQQSLDQGLQFLIQYYNGEERAKGNILERFSAQQFPDLHSELNLSSLELGDSALYFCASSHRPGPGGYEQYFGPGTRLTVT.

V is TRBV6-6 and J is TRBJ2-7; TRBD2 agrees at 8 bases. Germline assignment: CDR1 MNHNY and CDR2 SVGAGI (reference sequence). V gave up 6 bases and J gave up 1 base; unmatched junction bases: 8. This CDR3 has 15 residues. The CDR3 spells CASRASAGGSYEQYF. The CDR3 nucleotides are TGTGCCAGCAGGGCATCGGCGGGAGGATCCTACGAGCAGTACTTC.

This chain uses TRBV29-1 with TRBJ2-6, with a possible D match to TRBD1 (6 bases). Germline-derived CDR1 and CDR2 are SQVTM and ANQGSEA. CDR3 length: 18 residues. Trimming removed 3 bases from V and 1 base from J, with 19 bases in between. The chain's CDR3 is CSVDITGTPSSGANVLTF. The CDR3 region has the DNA TGCAGCGTTGACATTACCGGGACACCCTCATCTGGGGCCAACGTCCTGACTTTC.

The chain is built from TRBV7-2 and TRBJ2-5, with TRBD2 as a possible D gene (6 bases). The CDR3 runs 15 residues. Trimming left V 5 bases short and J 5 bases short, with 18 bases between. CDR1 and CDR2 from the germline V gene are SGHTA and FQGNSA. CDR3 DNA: TGTGCCAGCAGCGTGCGGGGCTCCGGGCGGGAGACCCAGTACTTC. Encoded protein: CASSVRGSGRETQYF.

The CDR3 here is CASRLTGDHSYEQYF. The CDR3 nucleotides are TGCGCCAGCAGGTTAACAGGGGATCACTCCTACGAGCAGTACTTC. V and J are TRBV5-1 and TRBJ2-7, with 7 nucleotides matching TRBD1. Germline V CDR1 and CDR2: SGHRS, YFSETQ. Trimming took 5 bases from V and 0 from J; bases not matched to a gene: 8. This CDR3 is built from 15 residues.

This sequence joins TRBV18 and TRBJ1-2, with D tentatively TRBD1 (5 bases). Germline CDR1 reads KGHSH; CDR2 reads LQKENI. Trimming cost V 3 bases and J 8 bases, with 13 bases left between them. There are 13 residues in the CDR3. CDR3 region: CASSPSDTRGYTF. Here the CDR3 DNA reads TGTGCCAGCTCACCCTCGGACACGCGGGGCTACACCTTC.

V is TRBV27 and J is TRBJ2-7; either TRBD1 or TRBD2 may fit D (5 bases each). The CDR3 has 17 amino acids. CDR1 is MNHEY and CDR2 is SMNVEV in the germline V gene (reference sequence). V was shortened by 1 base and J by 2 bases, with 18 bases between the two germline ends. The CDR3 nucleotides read TGTGCCAGCAGTTTATTTAAGGGTCCAGGGACCCCCTACGAGCAGTACTTC. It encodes CASSLFKGPGTPYEQYF.

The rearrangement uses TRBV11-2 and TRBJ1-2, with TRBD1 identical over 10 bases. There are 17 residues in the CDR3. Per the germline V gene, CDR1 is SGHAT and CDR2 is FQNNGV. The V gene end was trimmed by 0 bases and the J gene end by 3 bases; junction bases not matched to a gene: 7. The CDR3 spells CASSLDVRTGGHYGYTF. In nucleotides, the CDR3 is TGTGCCAGCAGCTTAGATGTGCGGACAGGGGGACACTATGGCTACACCTTC.

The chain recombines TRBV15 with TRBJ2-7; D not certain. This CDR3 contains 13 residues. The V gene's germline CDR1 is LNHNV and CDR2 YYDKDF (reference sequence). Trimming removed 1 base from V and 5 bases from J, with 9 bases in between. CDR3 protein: CATSRGWDDEQYF. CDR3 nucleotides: TGTGCCACCAGCAGAGGGTGGGATGACGAGCAGTACTTC.

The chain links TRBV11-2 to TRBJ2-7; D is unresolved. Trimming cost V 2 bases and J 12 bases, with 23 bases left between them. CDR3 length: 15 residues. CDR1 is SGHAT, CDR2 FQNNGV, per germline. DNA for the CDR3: TGTGCCAGCAGCTTATTGGGGTCCCCCCCGACCCCATCGTACTTC. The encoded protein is CASSLLGSPPTPSYF.

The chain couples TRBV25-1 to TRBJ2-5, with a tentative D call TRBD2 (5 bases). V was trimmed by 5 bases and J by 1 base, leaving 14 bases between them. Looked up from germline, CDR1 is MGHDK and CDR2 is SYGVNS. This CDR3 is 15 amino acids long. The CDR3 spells CASSSAGPRQETQYF. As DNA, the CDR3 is TGTGCCAGCAGTTCGGCGGGCCCCCGCCAAGAGACCCAGTACTTC.

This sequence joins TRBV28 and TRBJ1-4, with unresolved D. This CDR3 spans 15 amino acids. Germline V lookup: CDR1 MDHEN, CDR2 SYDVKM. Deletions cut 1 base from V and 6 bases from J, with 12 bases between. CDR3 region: CASSLSGAGYEKLFF. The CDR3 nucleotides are TGTGCCAGCAGTTTATCCGGCGCAGGCTATGAAAAACTGTTTTTT.

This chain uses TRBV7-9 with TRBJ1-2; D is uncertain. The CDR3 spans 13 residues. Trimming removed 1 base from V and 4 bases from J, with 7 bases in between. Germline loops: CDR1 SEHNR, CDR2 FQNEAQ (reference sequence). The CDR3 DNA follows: TGTGCCAGCAGCTTAGTACGGGCCTATGGCTACACCTTC. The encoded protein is CASSLVRAYGYTF.

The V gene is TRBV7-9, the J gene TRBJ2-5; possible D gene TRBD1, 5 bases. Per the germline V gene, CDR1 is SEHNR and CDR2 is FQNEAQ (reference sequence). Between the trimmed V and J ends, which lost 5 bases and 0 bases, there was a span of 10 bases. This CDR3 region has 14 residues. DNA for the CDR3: TGTGCCAGCAGCCGATCAGGGTACCAAGAGACCCAGTACTTC. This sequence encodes CASSRSGYQETQYF. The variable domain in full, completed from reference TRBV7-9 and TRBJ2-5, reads DTGVSQNPRHKITKRGQNVTFRCDPISEHNRLYWYRQTLGQGPEFLTYFQNEAQLEKSRLLSDRFSAERPKGSFSTLEIQRTEQGDSAMYLCASSRSGYQETQYFGPGTRLLVL.

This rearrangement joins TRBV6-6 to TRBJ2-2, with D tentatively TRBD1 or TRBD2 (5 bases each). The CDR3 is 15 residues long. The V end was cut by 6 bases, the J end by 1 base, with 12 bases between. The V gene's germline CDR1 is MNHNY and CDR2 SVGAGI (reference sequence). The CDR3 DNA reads TGTGCCAGCAGGTCCGGGACGGGGAACACCGGGGAGCTGTTTTTT. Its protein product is CASRSGTGNTGELFF.

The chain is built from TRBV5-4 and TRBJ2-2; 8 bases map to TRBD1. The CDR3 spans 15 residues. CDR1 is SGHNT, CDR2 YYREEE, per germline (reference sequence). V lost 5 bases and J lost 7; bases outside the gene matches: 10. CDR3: CASRLRTGPSGELFF. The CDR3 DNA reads TGTGCCAGCAGATTAAGGACAGGGCCGAGCGGGGAGCTGTTTTTT.

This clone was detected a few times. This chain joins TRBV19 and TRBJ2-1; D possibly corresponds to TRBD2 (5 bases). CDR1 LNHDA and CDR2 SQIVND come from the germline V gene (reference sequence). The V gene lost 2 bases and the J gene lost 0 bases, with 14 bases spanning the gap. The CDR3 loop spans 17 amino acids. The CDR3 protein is CASSIPRSSSSYNEQFF. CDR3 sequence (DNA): TGTGCCAGTAGTATACCCCGTTCTAGCTCCTCCTACAATGAGCAGTTCTTC.

The CDR3, as DNA: TGTGCCAGCAGCCCGGGGAAGGGTCGTGCGGGGGAGCAGTTCTTC. Protein product: CASSPGKGRAGEQFF. V is TRBV7-2 and J is TRBJ2-1; D perhaps matches TRBD2 (6 bases). This CDR3 comprises 15 residues. Germline CDR1 and CDR2: SGHTA and FQGNSA. Trimming left V 5 bases short and J 10 bases short, with 21 bases between. The variable domain in full, completed from reference TRBV7-2 and TRBJ2-1, reads GAGVSQSPSNKVTEKGKDVELRCDPISGHTALYWYRQSLGQGLEFLIYFQGNSAPDKSGLPSDRFSAERTGGSVSTLTIQRTQQEDSAVYLCASSPGKGRAGEQFFGPGTRLTVL.

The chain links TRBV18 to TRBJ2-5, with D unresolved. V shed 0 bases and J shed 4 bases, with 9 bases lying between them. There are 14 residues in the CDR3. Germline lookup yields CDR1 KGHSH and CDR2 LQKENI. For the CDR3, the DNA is TGTGCCAGCTCACCACCGGGGTCTGGAGAGACCCAGTACTTC. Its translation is CASSPPGSGETQYF.

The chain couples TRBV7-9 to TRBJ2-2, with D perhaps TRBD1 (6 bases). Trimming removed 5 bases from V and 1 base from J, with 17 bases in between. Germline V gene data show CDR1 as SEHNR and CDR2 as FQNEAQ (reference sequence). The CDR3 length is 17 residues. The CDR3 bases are TGTGCCAGCAGCCCCCAGTCGGGCAGGGGGAACACCGGGGAGCTGTTTTTT. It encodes CASSPQSGRGNTGELFF.

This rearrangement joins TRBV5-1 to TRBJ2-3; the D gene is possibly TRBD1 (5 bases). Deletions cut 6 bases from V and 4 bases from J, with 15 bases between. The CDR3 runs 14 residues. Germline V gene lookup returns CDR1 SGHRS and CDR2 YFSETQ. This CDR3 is CASNEARAADTQYF. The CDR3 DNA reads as TGCGCCAGCAACGAGGCCAGGGCAGCAGATACGCAGTATTTT.

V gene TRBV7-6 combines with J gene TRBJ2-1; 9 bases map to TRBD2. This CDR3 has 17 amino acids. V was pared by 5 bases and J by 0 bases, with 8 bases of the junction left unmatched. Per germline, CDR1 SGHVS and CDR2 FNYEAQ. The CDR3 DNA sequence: TGTGCCAGCAGCAGGAGATCTAGCGGGGACTCCTACAATGAGCAGTTCTTC. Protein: CASSRRSSGDSYNEQFF.